These 19 T cell receptor beta chains share one sample of origin, sequenced in a study of blood T cell repertoires in COVID-19. Using immunoSEQ multiplex PCR, the repertoire was profiled, and TCRdb retains in-frame clones only, with some absent. The table lists about 300,000 clones, around 86% of them singletons, with around 4.6% in the top ten. The material sequenced was PBMCs or T cells enriched from blood (not recorded which). The receptors were sampled from a man under 40 who had recovered from COVID-19.

The rearrangement joins TRBV11-3 to TRBJ1-2; 8 nucleotides agree with TRBD1. The CDR3 sequence is 12 residues long. Germline assignment: CDR1 SGHNT and CDR2 YENEEA. After removal of 11 bases from V and 4 bases from J, the junction contained 6 bases not matched to a gene. This CDR3 is CAADRGFYGYTF. For the CDR3, the DNA is TGTGCCGCCGACAGGGGATTCTATGGCTACACCTTC.

This chain links TRBV18 with TRBJ2-1, with D perhaps TRBD2 (5 bases). This CDR3 comprises 14 residues. In germline, CDR1 is KGHSH, CDR2 LQKENI. V lost 6 bases and J 4 bases, leaving 13 bases between the germline ends. The CDR3 sequence: CASSRGSAYNEQFF. The CDR3, as DNA: TGTGCCAGCTCCCGTGGTAGCGCTTACAATGAGCAGTTCTTC.

In its sample, this clone was seen once. The rearrangement links TRBV28 to TRBJ1-4; D is undetermined. This CDR3 region has 15 residues. Trimming removed 4 bases at V and 2 bases at J, with 11 bases between. Germline V gene lookup returns CDR1 MDHEN and CDR2 SYDVKM. This CDR3 reads CASSSPAGTNEKLFF. The CDR3 DNA reads as TGTGCCAGCAGTTCCCCCGCGGGGACTAATGAAAAACTGTTTTTT.

The rearrangement links TRBV28 to TRBJ2-1; weak D call: TRBD1 (6 bases). In germline, CDR1 is MDHEN, CDR2 SYDVKM. This CDR3 is built from 14 residues. Trimming cost V 5 bases and J 4 bases, with 12 bases left between them. The CDR3: CASSQQGRYNEQFF. CDR3 nucleotide sequence: TGTGCCAGCAGTCAACAGGGTCGGTACAATGAGCAGTTCTTC.

This clone has just one count. The CDR3: CASSLVRREDEQFF. The CDR3 coding sequence is TGTGCCAGCAGCTTGGTCCGGCGGGAGGATGAGCAGTTCTTC. The rearrangement joins TRBV5-4 to TRBJ2-1; 8 bases agree with TRBD2. The CDR3 contains 14 residues. With V trimmed by 0 bases and J by 8 bases, 4 bases remained unmatched. Germline V CDR1 and CDR2: SGHNT, YYREEE (reference sequence).

V gene TRBV25-1 combines with J gene TRBJ1-5; 9 positions agree with TRBD1. The CDR3 has 14 amino acids. The germline gives CDR1 MGHDK, CDR2 SYGVNS. Trimming took 6 bases from V and 6 from J; bases not matched to a gene: 6. CDR3 DNA sequence: TGTGCCAGCAGAGGACAGGGGTTAACTCAGCCCCAGCATTTT. Encoded protein: CASRGQGLTQPQHF. Combining the CDR3 with reference TRBV25-1 and TRBJ1-5 gives the whole variable domain EADIYQTPRYLVIGTGKKITLECSQTMGHDKMYWYQQDPGMELHLIHYSYGVNSTEKGDLSSESTVSRIRTEHFPLTLESARPSHTSQYLCASRGQGLTQPQHFGDGTRLSIL.

This chain joins TRBV6-5 and TRBJ1-2; D not resolved. The CDR3 consists of 15 residues. Germline CDR1 and CDR2: MNHEY and SVGAGI. V lost 8 bases and J 4 bases, leaving 20 bases between the germline ends. The DNA of the CDR3 is TGTGCCAGCGCCCTGGCTGGGCAGGTGGGCTATGGCTACACCTTC. Its protein is CASALAGQVGYGYTF.

The rearrangement uses TRBV30 and TRBJ1-2; D is ambiguous. Germline-derived CDR1 and CDR2 are GTSNPN and SVGIG (reference sequence). The V end was cut by 4 bases, the J end by 7 bases, with 10 bases between. The CDR3 is 11 amino acids. CDR3: CAWTKTIGYTF. CDR3 coding DNA: TGTGCCTGGACTAAGACAATTGGCTACACCTTC. Complete variable domain (other parts from reference TRBV30 and TRBJ1-2): SQTIHQWPATLVQPVGSPLSLECTVEGTSNPNLYWYRQAAGRGLQLLFYSVGIGQISSEVPQNLSASRPQDRQFILSSKKLLLSDSGFYLCAWTKTIGYTFGSGTRLTVV.

V gene TRBV29-1 combines with J gene TRBJ2-2; D is ambiguous. Between the trimmed V and J ends, which lost 3 bases and 7 bases, there was a span of 9 bases. The CDR3 contains 12 residues. From germline, CDR1 is SQVTM and CDR2 ANQGSEA. In DNA, the CDR3 is TGCAGCGTTGATACAACGTTCGGGGAGCTGTTTTTT. Protein: CSVDTTFGELFF.

V gene TRBV4-1 combines with J gene TRBJ1-1; D is perhaps TRBD1 (6 bases). The CDR3 contains 17 residues. Germline V gene data show CDR1 as MGHRA and CDR2 as YSYEKL. V was shortened by 5 bases and J by 0 bases, with 19 bases between the two germline ends. In DNA, the CDR3 is TGCGCCAGCAGCGGCTCCGGACAGCGCCGCCTGAACACTGAAGCTTTCTTT. Translation: CASSGSGQRRLNTEAFF.

V usage is TRBV13 and J usage is TRBJ2-2; 7 bases agree with TRBD1. V gave up 4 bases and J gave up 6 bases; unmatched junction bases: 14. This CDR3 spans 17 amino acids. Germline V gives CDR1 PRHDT, CDR2 FYEKMQ (reference sequence). The CDR3 sequence is CASSSLWRQGVAGELFF. Written as DNA, the CDR3 is TGTGCCAGCAGCTCCCTCTGGAGACAGGGCGTGGCCGGGGAGCTGTTTTTT. Complete variable domain (other parts from reference TRBV13 and TRBJ2-2): AAGVIQSPRHLIKEKRETATLKCYPIPRHDTVYWYQQGPGQDPQFLISFYEKMQSDKGSIPDRFSAQQFSDYHSELNMSSLELGDSALYFCASSSLWRQGVAGELFFGEGSRLTVL.

Only a few counts were recorded for this clone. At the DNA level, this CDR3 is encoded by other sequences in the same sample as well. The chain joins TRBV28 to TRBJ1-1; possibly TRBD1 for D (6 bases). CDR3 length: 14 amino acids. Deletions cut 5 bases from V and 0 bases from J, with 10 bases between. Per germline, CDR1 MDHEN and CDR2 SYDVKM. As DNA, the CDR3 is TGTGCCAGCAGTAACAGGGCTATGAACACTGAAGCTTTCTTT. This translates into CASSNRAMNTEAFF.

V is TRBV2 and J is TRBJ1-1; 9 bases align to TRBD1. Trimming removed 6 bases from V and 5 bases from J; junction bases left unmatched: 1. The CDR3 has 12 amino acids. Per germline, CDR1 SNHLY and CDR2 FYNNEI. CDR3 in DNA: TGTGCCAGCAGGGGGACAGGGACTGAAGCTTTCTTT. It specifies CASRGTGTEAFF.

The rearrangement joins TRBV28 to TRBJ2-7; 9 nucleotides agree with TRBD2. With V trimmed by 6 bases and J by 6 bases, 15 bases remained unmatched. The CDR3 consists of 16 residues. CDR1 is MDHEN, CDR2 SYDVKM, per germline. The CDR3 is CASRSSSGVPLSEQYF. In DNA form, the CDR3 reads TGTGCCAGCAGATCCTCTAGCGGGGTCCCTCTCTCCGAGCAGTACTTC. Complete variable domain (other parts from reference TRBV28 and TRBJ2-7): DVKVTQSSRYLVKRTGEKVFLECVQDMDHENMFWYRQDPGLGLRLIYFSYDVKMKEKGDIPEGYSVSREKKERFSLILESASTNQTSMYLCASRSSSGVPLSEQYFGPGTRLTVT.

The rearrangement uses TRBV29-1 and TRBJ2-1, with D possibly being TRBD1 (5 bases). Germline V gives CDR1 SQVTM, CDR2 ANQGSEA. The CDR3 has 14 amino acids. The V and J ends lost 4 bases and 5 bases respectively, with 15 bases between them. The CDR3 sequence is CSVAVGAWNNEQFF. The CDR3 DNA reads TGCAGCGTTGCTGTAGGGGCTTGGAACAATGAGCAGTTCTTC.

The genes are TRBV7-9 and TRBJ1-5; TRBD1 matches 9 bases. The V gene's germline CDR1 is SEHNR and CDR2 FQNEAQ (reference sequence). Trimming removed 2 bases from V and 4 bases from J; junction bases left unmatched: 6. This CDR3 contains 16 residues. The CDR3 DNA reads TGTGCCAGCAGCTTAAGTGACAGGGGGAATAATCAGCCCCAGCATTTT. Translating it yields CASSLSDRGNNQPQHF.

This chain joins TRBV5-4 and TRBJ2-1, with TRBD2 matching over 14 bases. Germline assignment: CDR1 SGHNT and CDR2 YYREEE (reference sequence). CDR3 size: 17 residues. With V trimmed by 5 bases and J by 7 bases, 11 bases remained unmatched. CDR3 amino acids: CASSSTLTSGGVNEQFF. In nucleotides, the CDR3 is TGTGCCAGCAGTTCGACCCTGACTAGCGGGGGGGTAAATGAGCAGTTCTTC. Complete variable domain (other parts from reference TRBV5-4 and TRBJ2-1): ETGVTQSPTHLIKTRGQQVTLRCSSQSGHNTVSWYQQALGQGPQFIFQYYREEENGRGNFPPRFSGLQFPNYSSELNVNALELDDSALYLCASSSTLTSGGVNEQFFGPGTRLTVL.

This rearrangement joins TRBV5-1 to TRBJ1-3; 9 nucleotides match TRBD1. The V and J ends lost 1 base and 5 bases, in that order; junction bases with no gene match: 4. Germline V gene lookup returns CDR1 SGHRS and CDR2 YFSETQ. The CDR3 length is 15 residues. CDR3 coding DNA: TGCGCCAGCAGCTTGCCCGGACAGGGGAGAAACACCATATATTTT. It specifies CASSLPGQGRNTIYF.

The chain carries TRBV20-1 and TRBJ2-1, with 7 nucleotides matching TRBD1. The CDR3 covers 11 residues. Germline CDR1 DFQATT, CDR2 SNEGSKA (reference sequence). J gave up 5 bases and V 6 bases, and 1 base lay outside the gene matches. The CDR3, as DNA: TGCAGTGCAGACAGGGACAATGAGCAGTTCTTC. This translates into CSADRDNEQFF.